This T cell receptor (beta chain) was observed in a study of blood T cells in healthy people across ages. The V gene lost 5 bases and the J gene lost 4 bases, with 14 bases spanning the gap. The CDR3 runs 14 residues. Per germline, CDR1 SGHDN and CDR2 FVKESK. Using a J-beta primer mix together with a sample-barcoded 5' primer, a second PCR was run for roughly 7 to 11 cycles. TCRdb re-called the 5' RACE reads with MiXCR, one entry per CDR3 protein. The sample yields more than 1.4 million distinct CDR3 sequences, 35% to 45% seen once. The chain combines TRBV14 with TRBJ1-1, with D unclear. The sequenced sample consisted of blood. The receptor comes from a young woman in good health. CDR3 nucleotides: TGTGCCAGCAGCTCTGTGCGCGGGCCCACTGAAGCTTTCTTT. It encodes CASSSVRGPTEAFF.